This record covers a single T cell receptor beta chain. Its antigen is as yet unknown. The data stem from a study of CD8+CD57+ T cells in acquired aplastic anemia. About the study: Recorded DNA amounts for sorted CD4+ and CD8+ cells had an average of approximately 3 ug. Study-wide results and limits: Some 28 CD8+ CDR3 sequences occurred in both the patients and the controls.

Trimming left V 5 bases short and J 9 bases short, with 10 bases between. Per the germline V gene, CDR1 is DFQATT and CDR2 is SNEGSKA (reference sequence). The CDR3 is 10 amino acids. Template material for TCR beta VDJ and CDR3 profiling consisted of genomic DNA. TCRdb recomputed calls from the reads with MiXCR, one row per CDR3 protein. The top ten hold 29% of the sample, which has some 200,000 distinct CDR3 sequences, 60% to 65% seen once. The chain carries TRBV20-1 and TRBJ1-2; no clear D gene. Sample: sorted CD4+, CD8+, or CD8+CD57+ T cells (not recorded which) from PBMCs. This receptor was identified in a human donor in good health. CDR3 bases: TGCAGTGCTGACGGACTCAGCTACACCTTC. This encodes CSADGLSYTF.